These 2 T cell receptor beta chains were sequenced from one sample in a study of T-cell memory formation after mild COVID-19 (dated by TCRdb to the early 2020s). Library generation was performed with 5' RACE. Sequenced on an Illumina NovaSeq 6000. TCRdb reworked the public reads: Q25 trimming with fastp, MiXCR clone assembly, productive beta chains retained. Identical CDR3 protein sequences are pooled into one entry, listed with their most common genes and DNA. The sample profile shows about 320,000 distinct CDR3 sequences; roughly an eighth of them were found once. The ten largest clones take up roughly a fifth of the sample. Sequencing was done on a sample of PBMCs or a T cell subset sorted from them (not recorded which). These TCRs come from a man between 18 and 35 years old who had mild COVID-19 (a few samples of this study predate the infection). The sample titles of this study are shuffled in the database, so cell type and time point are left out; the donor was told from shared clones.

This chain joins TRBV6-2 or TRBV6-3 and TRBJ1-1; TRBD1 might be the D (5 bases). The V gene's germline CDR1 is MNHEY and CDR2 SVGEGT. The CDR3 loop spans 15 amino acids. Trimming took 8 bases from V and 6 from J, leaving 22 bases between them. CDR3 amino acids: CASRDFSNSGAEAFF. CDR3 nucleotides: TGTGCCAGCCGGGACTTCTCCAACTCAGGCGCTGAAGCTTTCTTT.

This clonotype was observed a few times. The V and J genes are TRBV20-1 and TRBJ1-2; D gene ambiguous. CDR1 is DFQATT, CDR2 SNEGSKA, per germline (reference sequence). CDR3 length: 13 residues. The germline V and J ends were trimmed by 5 bases and 2 bases, with 12 bases remaining between them. CDR3 loop: CSALQRENYGYTF. The CDR3 DNA reads TGCAGTGCTCTTCAGAGGGAGAACTATGGCTACACCTTC.